This TCR beta chain came from a study of cytomegalovirus exposure and HLA in healthy donors. Study-wide findings and caveats: The presence/absence work took it that sequencing depth was about the same across donors.

Comment on this clone: Its specificity is unknown.

The primer mix had 60 Vbeta and 13 Jbeta primers. Produced via immunoSEQ multiplex PCR; TCRdb's table is partial and in-frame only. The sample lists over 150,000 clones, around 85% occurring once. Trimming took off 2 bases at V and 7 bases at J, with 15 bases between the two ends. Germline V gene sequence: CDR1 GTSNPN, CDR2 SVGIG (reference sequence). The CDR3 runs to 15 residues. The sequencing input was PBMCs. The V gene is TRBV30, the J gene TRBJ1-6, with D possibly TRBD1 on 6 matching bases. This clonotype originated in a male donor in good health and CMV-seronegative. The CDR3 region is CAWSPRTERNSPLHF. CDR3 DNA: TGTGCCTGGAGTCCCAGGACAGAAAGGAATTCACCCCTCCACTTT. The full variable domain, with the rest looked up from reference TRBV30 and TRBJ1-6, is SQTIHQWPATLVQPVGSPLSLECTVEGTSNPNLYWYRQAAGRGLQLLFYSVGIGQISSEVPQNLSASRPQDRQFILSSKKLLLSDSGFYLCAWSPRTERNSPLHFGNGTRLTVT.